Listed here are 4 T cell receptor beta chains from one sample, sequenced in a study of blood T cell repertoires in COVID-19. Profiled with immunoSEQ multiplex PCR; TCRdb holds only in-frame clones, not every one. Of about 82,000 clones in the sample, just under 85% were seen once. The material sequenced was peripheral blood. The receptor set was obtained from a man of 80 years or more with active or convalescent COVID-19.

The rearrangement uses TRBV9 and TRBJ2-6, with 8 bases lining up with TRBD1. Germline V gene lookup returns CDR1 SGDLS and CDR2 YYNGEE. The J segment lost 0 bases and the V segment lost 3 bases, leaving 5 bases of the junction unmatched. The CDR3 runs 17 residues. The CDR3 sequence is CASSGGQGYSGANVLTF. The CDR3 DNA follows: TGTGCCAGCAGCGGAGGACAGGGCTACTCTGGGGCCAACGTCCTGACTTTC. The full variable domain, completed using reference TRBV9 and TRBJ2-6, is DSGVTQTPKHLITATGQRVTLRCSPRSGDLSVYWYQQSLDQGLQFLIQYYNGEERAKGNILERFSAQQFPDLHSELNLSSLELGDSALYFCASSGGQGYSGANVLTFGAGSRLTVL.

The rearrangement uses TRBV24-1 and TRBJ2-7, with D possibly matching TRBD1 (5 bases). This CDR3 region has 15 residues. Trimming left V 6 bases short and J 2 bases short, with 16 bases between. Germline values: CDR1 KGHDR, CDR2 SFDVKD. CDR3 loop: CATSILSGRAYEQYV. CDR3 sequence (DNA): TGTGCCACCAGTATCCTCAGTGGCAGGGCCTACGAGCAGTACGTC.

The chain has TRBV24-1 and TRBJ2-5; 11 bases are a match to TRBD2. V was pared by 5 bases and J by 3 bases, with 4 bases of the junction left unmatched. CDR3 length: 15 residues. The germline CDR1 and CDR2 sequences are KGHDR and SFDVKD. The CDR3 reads CATSARSGREETQYF. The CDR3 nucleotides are TGTGCCACCAGTGCGCGTAGCGGGAGGGAAGAGACCCAGTACTTC.

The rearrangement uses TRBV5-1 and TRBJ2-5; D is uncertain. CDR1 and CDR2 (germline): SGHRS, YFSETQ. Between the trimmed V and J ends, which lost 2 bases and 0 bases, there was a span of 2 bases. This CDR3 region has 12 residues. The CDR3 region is CASSFNQETQYF. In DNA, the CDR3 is TGCGCCAGCAGCTTTAACCAAGAGACCCAGTACTTC.